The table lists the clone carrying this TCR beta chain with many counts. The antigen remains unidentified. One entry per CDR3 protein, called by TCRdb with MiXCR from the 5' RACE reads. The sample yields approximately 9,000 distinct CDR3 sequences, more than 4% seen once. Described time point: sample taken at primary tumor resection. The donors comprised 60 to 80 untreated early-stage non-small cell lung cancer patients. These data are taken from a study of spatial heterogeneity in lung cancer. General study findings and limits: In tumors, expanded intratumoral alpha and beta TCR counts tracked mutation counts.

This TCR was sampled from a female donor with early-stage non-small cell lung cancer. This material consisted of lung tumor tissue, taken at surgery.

The CDR3 loop reads CASSEALGGSGEKLFF. For the CDR3, the DNA is TGTGCCAGCAGTGAAGCGCTTGGCGGGTCAGGGGAAAAACTGTTTTTT. The rearrangement links TRBV2 to TRBJ1-4; D might be TRBD1 (5 bases). Germline V gene lookup returns CDR1 SNHLY and CDR2 FYNNEI. This CDR3 is 16 amino acids long. V lost 0 bases to trimming and J lost 8 bases, with 16 bases between them.